This TCR beta chain appears in the sequencing data of a study of Graves' ophthalmopathy and Graves' hyperthyroidism. Study in general: Stable hyperthyroidism meant no ophthalmopathy within 18 months of follow-up. Study conclusions and caveats: The majority of expanded thyroid clonotypes above 0.001 frequency also occurred in blood. Using 13 signatures, a model distinguished ophthalmopathy from stable hyperthyroidism, reaching roughly 90% sensitivity and 81.08% specificity.

In this sample, this clonotype turned up a few times. Its antigen is currently unknown. V gave up 3 bases and J gave up 6 bases; unmatched junction bases: 4. Germline V gene data show CDR1 as DFQATT and CDR2 as SNEGSKA (reference sequence). This CDR3 comprises 12 residues. Among the exclusions were patients with other autoimmune diseases, uncontrolled infections, pregnancy or lactation. RNA transcripts were the source from which TCR beta CDR3 regions were amplified. First-round RT-PCR relied on HTBI primers, and a second-round multiplex PCR came next. TCRdb ran MiXCR on the multiplex PCR reads and lists one entry per CDR3 protein. Of roughly 1.1 million distinct CDR3 sequences in the sample, less than 45% were seen once.

The material sequenced was peripheral blood or thyroid tissue (not recorded which). This TCR was sampled from an adult man with Graves' hyperthyroidism. The V and J genes are TRBV20-1 and TRBJ1-2; the match to TRBD1 covers 7 bases. The CDR3 nucleotides are TGCAGTGCTAGTACAGGGGTGGATGGCTACACCTTC. This sequence encodes CSASTGVDGYTF.